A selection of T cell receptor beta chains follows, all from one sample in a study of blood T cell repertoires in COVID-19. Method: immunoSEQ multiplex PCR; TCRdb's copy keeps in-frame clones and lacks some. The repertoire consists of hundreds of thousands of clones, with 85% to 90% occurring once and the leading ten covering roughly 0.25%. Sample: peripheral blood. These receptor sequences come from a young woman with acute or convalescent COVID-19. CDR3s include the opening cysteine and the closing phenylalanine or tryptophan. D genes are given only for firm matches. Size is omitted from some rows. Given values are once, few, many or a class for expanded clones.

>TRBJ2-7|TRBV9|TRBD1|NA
CASSVVGTGVNEQYF
TGTGCCAGCAGCGTAGTTGGGACAGGGGTCAACGAGCAGTACTTC
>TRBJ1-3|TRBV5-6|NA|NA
CASEAGGPSGNTIYF
TGTGCCAGCGAGGCTGGCGGGCCATCTGGAAACACCATATATTTT
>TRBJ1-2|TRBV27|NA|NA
CASRSRDGYTF
TGTGCCAGCAGGTCGCGAGATGGCTACACCTTC
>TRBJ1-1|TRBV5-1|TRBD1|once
CASSHRTGGNTEAFF
TGCGCCAGCAGCCATAGGACAGGGGGGAACACTGAAGCTTTCTTT
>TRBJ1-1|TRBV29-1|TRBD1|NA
CSVSQGIGTEAFF
TGCAGCGTTTCACAGGGGATTGGCACTGAAGCTTTCTTT
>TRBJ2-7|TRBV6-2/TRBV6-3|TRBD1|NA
CASSRDRAFYEQYF
TGTGCCAGCAGTAGGGACAGGGCCTTCTACGAGCAGTACTTC
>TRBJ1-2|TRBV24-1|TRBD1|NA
CATSDAGTAKIDGYTF
TGTGCCACCAGTGACGCCGGGACAGCCAAAATCGATGGCTACACCTTC
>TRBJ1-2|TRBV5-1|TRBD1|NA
CASSLGTQGANGYTF
TGCGCCAGCAGCTTGGGGACACAGGGGGCGAATGGCTACACCTTC
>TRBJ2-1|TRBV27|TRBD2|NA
CASSPLAGGESEQFF
TGTGCCAGCAGCCCCCTAGCGGGGGGGGAGAGCGAGCAGTTCTTC
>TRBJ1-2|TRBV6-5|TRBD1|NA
CATQGARGYTF
TGTGCCACTCAGGGGGCCCGGGGCTACACCTTC
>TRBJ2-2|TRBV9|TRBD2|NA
CASSVGRGALAGELFF
TGTGCCAGCAGCGTAGGGCGGGGGGCTCTTGCCGGGGAGCTGTTTTTT
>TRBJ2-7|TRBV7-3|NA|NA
CASSHTYEQYF
TGTGCCAGCAGCCATACATACGAGCAGTACTTC
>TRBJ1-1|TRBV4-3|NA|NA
CASSQGPGNTEAFF
TGCGCCAGCAGCCAAGGTCCCGGGAACACTGAAGCTTTCTTT
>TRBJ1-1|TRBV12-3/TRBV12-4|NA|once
CASSLGRAVEAFF
TGTGCCAGCAGTTTGGGCAGAGCTGTTGAAGCTTTCTTT
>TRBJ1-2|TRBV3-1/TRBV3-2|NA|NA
CASSPEGVYGYTF
TGTGCCAGCAGCCCTGAGGGAGTCTATGGCTACACCTTC
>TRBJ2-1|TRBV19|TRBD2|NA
CASSSAGGPNEQFF
TGTGCCAGTAGTTCAGCGGGGGGGCCGAATGAGCAGTTCTTC
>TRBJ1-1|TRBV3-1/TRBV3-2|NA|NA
CASSTPGDGGAFF
TGTGCCAGCAGCACCCCAGGGGATGGGGGAGCTTTCTTT
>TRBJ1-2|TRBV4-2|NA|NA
CASSHPGSQPTGYTF
TGTGCCAGCAGCCACCCGGGATCTCAACCCACTGGCTACACCTTC
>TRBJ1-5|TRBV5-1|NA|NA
CASSVGLDSNQPQHF
TGCGCCAGCAGCGTGGGACTCGATAGCAATCAGCCCCAGCATTTT
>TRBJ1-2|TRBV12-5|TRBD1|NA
CASGLVFLGQGGGGYTF
TGTGCTAGTGGTTTGGTATTCTTAGGGCAGGGGGGTGGAGGCTACACCTTC